A single sample is the source of the 3 T cell receptor beta chains below, sequenced in a study of blood T cell repertoires in COVID-19. Clones were sequenced by immunoSEQ multiplex PCR, and TCRdb holds only the in-frame ones, with some missing. This table holds 95,000 to 110,000 clones, 84% found once. Sequencing was carried out using peripheral blood. The receptors here all came from a human donor in a cohort sampled during active or convalescent COVID-19.

The table lists this clone with a few counts. The rearrangement links TRBV28 to TRBJ2-1, with D possibly TRBD2 on 6 matching bases. This CDR3 region has 14 residues. Per germline, CDR1 MDHEN and CDR2 SYDVKM. V was clipped by 6 bases and J by 6 bases, with 15 bases between them. The DNA for the CDR3 is TGTGCCAGCAGAAGTGAAGCGGGCCGCAATGAGCAGTTCTTC. This codes for CASRSEAGRNEQFF.

V is TRBV24-1 and J is TRBJ2-1; TRBD2 matches at 13 bases. The CDR3 is 17 amino acids. The V gene's germline CDR1 is KGHDR and CDR2 SFDVKD. J was trimmed by 9 bases and V by 5 bases; bases with no gene match: 12. Here the CDR3 reads CATSGLAGGRPGIEQFF. The CDR3 DNA is TGTGCCACCAGTGGACTAGCGGGGGGACGGCCGGGGATTGAGCAGTTCTTC.

The gene calls are TRBV7-2 and TRBJ2-3; 7 bases are shared with TRBD2. Trimming took 5 bases from V and 1 from J; bases not matched to a gene: 9. The germline CDR1 and CDR2 sequences are SGHTA and FQGNSA. CDR3 length: 16 residues. CDR3 DNA: TGTGCCAGCAGCCTATCAGTTGCGGGAGGCACAGATACGCAGTATTTT. Translated, it gives CASSLSVAGGTDTQYF.